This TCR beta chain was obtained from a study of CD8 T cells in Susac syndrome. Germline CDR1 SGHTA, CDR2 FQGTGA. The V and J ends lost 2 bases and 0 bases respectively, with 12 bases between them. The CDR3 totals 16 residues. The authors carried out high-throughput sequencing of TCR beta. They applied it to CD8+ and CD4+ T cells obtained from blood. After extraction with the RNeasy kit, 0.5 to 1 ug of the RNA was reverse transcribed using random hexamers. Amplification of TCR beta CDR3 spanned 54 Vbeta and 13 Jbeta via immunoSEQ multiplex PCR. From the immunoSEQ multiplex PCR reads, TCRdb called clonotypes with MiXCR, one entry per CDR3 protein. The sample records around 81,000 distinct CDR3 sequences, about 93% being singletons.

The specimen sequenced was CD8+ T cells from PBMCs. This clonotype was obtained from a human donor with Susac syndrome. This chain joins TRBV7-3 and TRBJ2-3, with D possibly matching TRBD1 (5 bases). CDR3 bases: TGTGCCAGCAGCTTAGAGACAGTACCTAGCACAGATACGCAGTATTTT. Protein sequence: CASSLETVPSTDTQYF.